A selection of T cell receptor beta chains follows, all from one sample in a study of cytomegalovirus exposure and HLA in healthy donors. TCRdb keeps only in-frame clones here, not all; method: immunoSEQ multiplex PCR. The table has roughly 100,000 clones, about 80% seen once; the top ten hold over 3.5%. The sequenced sample was PBMCs. These receptors were obtained from a man aged 35 to 55 in good health and CMV-seronegative. CDR3s include the opening cysteine and the closing phenylalanine or tryptophan. The D gene is left open where the match is weak. Clone size appears in some rows only: once, few, many, or a class for an expanded clone.

V: TRBV18; D: -; size: -; J: TRBJ1-1; CDR3: CASSEDTEAFF; DNA: TGTGCCAGCTCAGAGGACACTGAAGCTTTCTTT
V: TRBV5-4; D: TRBD2; size: -; J: TRBJ2-5; CDR3: CASSLGGGAGETQYF; DNA: TGTGCCAGCAGCTTGGGCGGGGGGGCTGGAGAGACCCAGTACTTC
V: TRBV5-1; D: TRBD1; size: -; J: TRBJ1-4; CDR3: CASRQGTNEKLFF; DNA: TGCGCCAGCCGACAGGGGACTAATGAAAAACTGTTTTTT
V: TRBV4-2; D: TRBD1; size: -; J: TRBJ2-2; CDR3: CASSRQKQGADTGELFF; DNA: TGTGCCAGCAGCCGACAGAAACAGGGGGCGGATACCGGGGAGCTGTTTTTT
V: TRBV5-1; D: -; size: -; J: TRBJ2-3; CDR3: CASSTGLSRDTQYF; DNA: TGCGCCAGCAGCACGGGACTTTCTCGGGATACGCAGTATTTT
V: TRBV19; D: -; size: -; J: TRBJ2-6; CDR3: CASSITGSGANVLTF; DNA: TGTGCCAGTAGTATAACGGGGTCTGGGGCCAACGTCCTGACTTTC
V: TRBV6-6; D: -; size: -; J: TRBJ2-5; CDR3: CASSYTGETQYF; DNA: TGTGCCAGCAGTTACACGGGAGAGACCCAGTACTTC
V: TRBV2; D: -; size: few; J: TRBJ1-4; CDR3: CASTEAEKLFF; DNA: TGTGCCAGCACTGAGGCTGAAAAACTGTTTTTT
V: TRBV28; D: TRBD1; size: -; J: TRBJ1-5; CDR3: CASSSPNRGNQPQHF; DNA: TGTGCCAGCAGTTCCCCGAACAGGGGGAATCAGCCCCAGCATTTT
V: TRBV27; D: TRBD1; size: -; J: TRBJ2-5; CDR3: CASSSGQGNQETQYF; DNA: TGTGCCAGCAGTTCGGGACAGGGGAATCAAGAGACCCAGTACTTC
V: TRBV18; D: -; size: -; J: TRBJ2-5; CDR3: CASSPLKGQETQYF; DNA: TGTGCCAGCTCACCATTGAAGGGGCAAGAGACCCAGTACTTC
V: TRBV10-3; D: TRBD1; size: -; J: TRBJ2-1; CDR3: CAITGQGADEQFF; DNA: TGTGCCATCACTGGACAGGGGGCTGATGAGCAGTTCTTC
V: TRBV7-6; D: -; size: -; J: TRBJ1-1; CDR3: CASSSSSSEAFF; DNA: TGTGCCAGCAGCTCCTCAAGCTCTGAAGCTTTCTTT
V: TRBV28; D: TRBD2; size: once; J: TRBJ2-3; CDR3: CASSSREAGGTDTQYF; DNA: TGTGCCAGCAGTTCCAGGGAAGCGGGAGGCACAGATACGCAGTATTTT
V: TRBV5-1; D: TRBD1; size: -; J: TRBJ1-2; CDR3: CASSAGQGDYGYTF; DNA: TGCGCCAGCAGCGCGGGACAGGGTGACTATGGCTACACCTTC
V: TRBV27; D: -; size: -; J: TRBJ1-1; CDR3: CASSFGAGTEAFF; DNA: TGTGCCAGCAGTTTTGGGGCTGGTACTGAAGCTTTCTTT
V: TRBV27; D: -; size: -; J: TRBJ1-1; CDR3: CASGAGRATEAFF; DNA: TGTGCCAGCGGGGCAGGACGGGCCACTGAAGCTTTCTTT
V: TRBV5-1; D: -; size: -; J: TRBJ1-1; CDR3: CASSLGGWTEAFF; DNA: TGCGCCAGCAGCTTAGGGGGTTGGACTGAAGCTTTCTTT
V: TRBV5-4; D: TRBD1; size: -; J: TRBJ1-3; CDR3: CASSPYRGAGNTIYF; DNA: TGTGCCAGCAGCCCCTACAGGGGAGCCGGAAACACCATATATTTT
V: TRBV5-4; D: TRBD1; size: -; J: TRBJ1-1; CDR3: CASSSPGQINTEAFF; DNA: TGTGCCAGCAGCTCTCCGGGACAGATCAACACTGAAGCTTTCTTT
V: TRBV7-8; D: TRBD1; size: -; J: TRBJ1-1; CDR3: CASSTRTGQVTEAFF; DNA: TGTGCCAGCAGCACGAGGACAGGGCAAGTGACTGAAGCTTTCTTT
V: TRBV7-2; D: TRBD1; size: -; J: TRBJ1-2; CDR3: CASSPRLGQGGYGYTF; DNA: TGTGCCAGCAGCCCTAGGTTAGGACAGGGCGGCTATGGCTACACCTTC
V: TRBV7-6; D: -; size: -; J: TRBJ1-3; CDR3: CASSLQEGNTIYF; DNA: TGTGCCAGCAGCTTACAAGAGGGAAACACCATATATTTT
V: TRBV11-2; D: -; size: few; J: TRBJ1-2; CDR3: CASSLESGLYGYTF; DNA: TGTGCCAGCAGCTTAGAGTCCGGACTCTATGGCTACACCTTC
V: TRBV7-2; D: -; size: -; J: TRBJ2-2; CDR3: CASSLLGQGELFF; DNA: TGTGCCAGCAGCTTACTGGGGCAGGGGGAGCTGTTTTTT